One sample yielded the 19 T cell receptor beta chains listed below, sequenced in a study of identical twins. From the 5' RACE reads, TCRdb called clonotypes with MiXCR, one entry per CDR3 protein. The data hold 500,000 to 700,000 distinct CDR3 sequences, with about 7.6% observed a single time. The same data also went into a second study, on yellow fever vaccine responses in identical twins.

Sequencing was carried out using PBMCs. All receptors derive from a young woman in good health.

This clonotype showed up just a few times. The chain links TRBV24-1 to TRBJ2-6, with 7 bases identical to TRBD1. Germline CDR1 reads KGHDR; CDR2 reads SFDVKD. V lost 3 bases and J lost 3; bases outside the gene matches: 4. The CDR3 spans 16 residues. CDR3 in DNA: TGTGCCACCAGTGATGATAGGGGGCGTGGGGCCAACGTCCTGACTTTC. Translation: CATSDDRGRGANVLTF.

This clonotype appeared many times. This sequence joins TRBV12-3 or TRBV12-4 and TRBJ1-1; tentatively, D is TRBD1 (5 bases). The CDR3 sequence is 18 residues long. Trimming shortened V by 6 bases and J by 1 base, and 24 bases separated the two germline ends. The DNA for the CDR3 is TGTGCCAGCAGGGCCGGGGAGTTTGGGGGACGGGGGAACACTGAAGCTTTCTTT. Translation gives CASRAGEFGGRGNTEAFF.

The V gene is TRBV25-1, the J gene TRBJ1-1; TRBD1 is a possible D gene (5 bases). CDR3 length: 15 residues. CDR1 MGHDK and CDR2 SYGVNS come from the germline V gene. The V and J ends lost 3 bases and 3 bases respectively, with 14 bases between them. The CDR3: CASSDDWGLYTEAFF. The CDR3 DNA reads as TGTGCCAGCAGTGATGATTGGGGGTTGTACACTGAAGCTTTCTTT.

This clonotype was counted between two and nine times. The chain links TRBV10-1 to TRBJ2-3; D possibly corresponds to TRBD2 (5 bases). With 2 bases removed from V and 1 base from J, the gap between germline ends came to 13 bases. Germline assignment: CDR1 WNHNN and CDR2 SYGVQD (reference sequence). This CDR3 contains 16 residues. The CDR3 is CASSEAEGPGTDTQYF. Here the CDR3 DNA reads TGCGCCAGCAGTGAGGCTGAGGGTCCAGGCACAGATACGCAGTATTTT.

The chain carries TRBV29-1 and TRBJ2-1; 9 nucleotides line up with TRBD1. The germline V gene encodes CDR1 SQVTM and CDR2 ANQGSEA. J lost 4 bases, V lost 3 bases, and 10 bases had no gene match. The CDR3 consists of 16 residues. This CDR3 reads CSVDGSSGQGYNEQFF. CDR3 nucleotide sequence: TGCAGCGTTGATGGTTCATCGGGACAGGGATACAATGAGCAGTTCTTC.

This clonotype was detected ten times or more. The chain carries TRBV5-1 and TRBJ2-1, with TRBD1 matching over 8 bases. Trimming removed 5 bases from V and 0 bases from J; junction bases left unmatched: 1. This CDR3 spans 14 amino acids. Germline assignment: CDR1 SGHRS and CDR2 YFSETQ. The CDR3 bases are TGCGCCAGCAGGGACAGGGACTCCTACAATGAGCAGTTCTTC. Its protein is CASRDRDSYNEQFF.

This clonotype was observed a few times. The V and J genes are TRBV11-2 and TRBJ2-5, with a weak D call TRBD2 (6 bases). Deletions cut 2 bases from V and 0 bases from J, with 13 bases between. The CDR3 sequence is 16 residues long. CDR1 and CDR2 from the germline V gene are SGHAT and FQNNGV. CDR3: CASSLPARGYQETQYF. As DNA, the CDR3 is TGTGCCAGCAGCTTACCCGCGCGGGGATACCAAGAGACCCAGTACTTC.

The chain is built from TRBV28 and TRBJ1-1, with D possibly TRBD1 on 5 matching bases. The CDR3 runs 16 residues. V dropped 3 bases and J dropped 10 bases, with 24 bases sitting between them. The germline gives CDR1 MDHEN, CDR2 SYDVKM. CDR3 in DNA: TGTGCCAGCAGTTTCTTGGGGGGAGGGGCAGTCACGGGAGCTTTCTTT. Protein: CASSFLGGGAVTGAFF.

This clonotype was seen many times. The chain recombines TRBV29-1 with TRBJ2-7; possibly TRBD1 for D (5 bases). The CDR3 contains 13 residues. Trimming removed 2 bases at V and 5 bases at J, with 13 bases between. Germline-derived CDR1 and CDR2 are SQVTM and ANQGSEA. Here the CDR3 reads CSVEWGKGHEQYF. CDR3 bases: TGCAGCGTTGAATGGGGCAAGGGCCACGAGCAGTACTTC.

The chain has TRBV9 and TRBJ2-3, with 10 bases identical to TRBD2. Germline values: CDR1 SGDLS, CDR2 YYNGEE. The J segment lost 3 bases and the V segment lost 3 bases, leaving 7 bases of the junction unmatched. The CDR3 covers 16 residues. The CDR3 DNA follows: TGTGCCAGCAGCGATCGCCTAGCGGGAGTAACAGATACGCAGTATTTT. This sequence encodes CASSDRLAGVTDTQYF.

V usage is TRBV5-1 and J usage is TRBJ2-3, with 14 bases fitting TRBD2. Unmatched junction bases numbered 14, after V lost 4 bases and J lost 4 bases. The CDR3 sequence is 19 residues long. Per the germline V gene, CDR1 is SGHRS and CDR2 is YFSETQ. The CDR3 region is CASSMGLAGVGSDADTQYF. The CDR3 coding sequence is TGCGCCAGCAGCATGGGACTAGCGGGAGTCGGGTCTGATGCAGATACGCAGTATTTT.

This clonotype occurred a few times. The chain has TRBV25-1 and TRBJ1-3; no definite D call. The CDR3 covers 17 residues. V was pared by 3 bases and J by 0 bases, with 15 bases between. Germline values: CDR1 MGHDK, CDR2 SYGVNS. Here the CDR3 reads CASSDESQLSSGNTIYF. The CDR3 nucleotides read TGTGCCAGCAGTGACGAATCGCAACTCTCCTCTGGAAACACCATATATTTT. The entire variable domain, with the rest obtained from reference TRBV25-1 and TRBJ1-3, is as follows: EADIYQTPRYLVIGTGKKITLECSQTMGHDKMYWYQQDPGMELHLIHYSYGVNSTEKGDLSSESTVSRIRTEHFPLTLESARPSHTSQYLCASSDESQLSSGNTIYFGEGSWLTVV.

V and J are TRBV5-1 and TRBJ2-5; TRBD2 is a possible D gene (7 bases). The ends were cut back, 4 bases at V and 2 bases at J, with 18 bases in the middle. CDR1 and CDR2 from the germline V gene are SGHRS and YFSETQ. CDR3 length: 16 amino acids. The CDR3: CASSTGRRGRQETQYF. As DNA, the CDR3 is TGCGCCAGCAGCACCGGGAGGAGGGGGAGGCAAGAGACCCAGTACTTC.

This clonotype was counted at least ten times. The DNA of the CDR3 is TGTGCCAGCAGCTTTCCGGCCGGCGACCACGAGCAGTACTTC. This encodes CASSFPAGDHEQYF. This sequence joins TRBV5-5 and TRBJ2-7; D uncertain. Germline CDR1 SGHKS, CDR2 YYEKEE (reference sequence). Deletions cut 2 bases from V and 5 bases from J, with 14 bases between. This CDR3 comprises 14 residues.

The table lists this clonotype with a few counts. This chain joins TRBV2 and TRBJ1-4; tentative D call: TRBD1 (6 bases). CDR3 length equals 14 residues. Per the germline V gene, CDR1 is SNHLY and CDR2 is FYNNEI. V dropped 6 bases and J dropped 3 bases, with 11 bases sitting between them. CDR3 nucleotide sequence: TGTGCCAGCAGGATGACAGGAGCTAATGAAAAACTGTTTTTT. Translation gives CASRMTGANEKLFF.

The chain recombines TRBV10-3 with TRBJ2-1, with TRBD2 identical over 7 bases. The CDR3 is 14 residues long. In germline, CDR1 is ENHRY, CDR2 SYGVKD. The V gene end was trimmed by 8 bases and the J gene end by 0 bases; junction bases not matched to a gene: 4. CDR3 DNA sequence: TGTGCCATCTGGGAGGGGAGCTCCTACAATGAGCAGTTCTTC. It specifies CAIWEGSSYNEQFF.

The V call is TRBV29-1, the J call TRBJ1-1; the D is unclear. Trimming pared 4 bases from V and 3 bases from J, leaving 21 bases between. CDR3 length: 16 amino acids. From germline, CDR1 is SQVTM and CDR2 ANQGSEA. Here the CDR3 DNA reads TGCAGCGTTGTTCCTCGGCCTCCCCCCGGAGACACTGAAGCTTTCTTT. It is translated as CSVVPRPPPGDTEAFF.

The V and J genes are TRBV12-3 or TRBV12-4 and TRBJ2-2, with 8 bases aligning to TRBD1. The CDR3 length is 16 residues. Losses at the gene ends were 6 bases for V and 6 bases for J; bases not matched to a gene: 12. The CDR3 sequence is CASSTTRGRVPGELFF. CDR3 sequence (DNA): TGTGCCAGCAGCACCACCAGGGGGCGCGTTCCCGGGGAGCTGTTTTTT.

This clonotype was counted only a few times. The V and J genes are TRBV5-1 and TRBJ1-6, with a tentative D call TRBD1 (6 bases). CDR1 SGHRS and CDR2 YFSETQ come from the germline V gene. V was clipped by 7 bases and J by 4 bases, with 24 bases between them. This CDR3 comprises 18 residues. The DNA of the CDR3 is TGCGCCAGCGGGCCGGGGTCCTACAGGGTCGAGTATAATTCACCCCTCCACTTT. Its translation is CASGPGSYRVEYNSPLHF. Drawing the rest from reference TRBV5-1 and TRBJ1-6, the complete variable domain is KAGVTQTPRYLIKTRGQQVTLSCSPISGHRSVSWYQQTPGQGLQFLFEYFSETQRNKGNFPGRFSGRQFSNSRSEMNVSTLELGDSALYLCASGPGSYRVEYNSPLHFGNGTRLTVT.